This T cell receptor (beta chain) was profiled in a study of blood T cell repertoires in COVID-19. Profiled with immunoSEQ multiplex PCR; TCRdb holds only in-frame clones, not every one. The repertoire holds about 220,000 clones, with about four fifths as singletons. Germline CDR1 is MDHEN and CDR2 is SYDVKM. This CDR3 is built from 14 residues. Trimming left V 6 bases short and J 7 bases short, with 18 bases between. The sequencing sample was made of PBMCs or T cells enriched from blood (not recorded which). This clonotype was sampled from a middle-aged woman who had recovered from COVID-19. V usage is TRBV28 and J usage is TRBJ1-2; D is unresolved. CDR3 loop: CASSPNIRLGGYTF. The CDR3, as DNA: TGTGCCAGCAGCCCAAATATTAGACTTGGTGGCTACACCTTC.